Below are 27 T cell receptor beta chains sequenced from a single sample in a study of blood T cell repertoires in COVID-19. TCRdb keeps only in-frame clones here, not all; method: immunoSEQ multiplex PCR. Among approximately 100,000 clones listed, roughly 69% were seen once. The sequenced sample was peripheral blood. Every receptor here comes from an elderly man with acute or convalescent COVID-19.

This clone was picked up many times. The V call is TRBV5-4, the J call TRBJ1-6, with a tentative D call TRBD1 (5 bases). CDR1 and CDR2 from the germline V gene are SGHNT and YYREEE (reference sequence). V was cut by 0 bases and J by 7 bases, with 14 bases left in between. The CDR3 runs 16 residues. CDR3 DNA sequence: TGTGCCAGCAGCTTGGGGGGGGACCCCGAAAATTCACCCCTCCACTTT. This sequence encodes CASSLGGDPENSPLHF. The entire variable domain, with the rest obtained from reference TRBV5-4 and TRBJ1-6, is as follows: ETGVTQSPTHLIKTRGQQVTLRCSSQSGHNTVSWYQQALGQGPQFIFQYYREEENGRGNFPPRFSGLQFPNYSSELNVNALELDDSALYLCASSLGGDPENSPLHFGNGTRLTVT.

This clone was counted between two and nine times. This chain joins TRBV28 and TRBJ2-7; TRBD2 matches 7 bases. The CDR3 covers 15 residues. The V gene's germline CDR1 is MDHEN and CDR2 SYDVKM. V was clipped by 2 bases and J by 1 base; unmatched bases: 5. CDR3 nucleotide sequence: TGTGCCAGCAGTTTAGGTGGAGCGGGATCCTACGAGCAGTACTTC. Translating gives CASSLGGAGSYEQYF.

V gene TRBV7-3 combines with J gene TRBJ2-3; no clear D gene. The CDR3 is 13 amino acids. The germline V gene has CDR1 SGHTA and CDR2 FQGTGA. V dropped 0 bases and J dropped 5 bases, with 6 bases sitting between them. CDR3 DNA sequence: TGTGCCAGCAGCTTAACATATCGAGATACGCAGTATTTT. Amino acid sequence: CASSLTYRDTQYF.

This chain links TRBV28 with TRBJ2-1; possible D gene TRBD1, 6 bases. V shed 5 bases and J shed 0 bases, with 17 bases lying between them. CDR1 MDHEN and CDR2 SYDVKM come from the germline V gene. The CDR3 length is 17 residues. CDR3 sequence (DNA): TGTGCCAGCAGTGCCACCCTCGGGACACACTCCTACAATGAGCAGTTCTTC. Residues: CASSATLGTHSYNEQFF.

The rearrangement joins TRBV6-2 or TRBV6-3 to TRBJ2-3, with no clear D. The CDR3 consists of 14 residues. The germline V and J ends were trimmed by 6 bases and 3 bases, with 13 bases remaining between them. In germline, CDR1 is MNHEY, CDR2 SVGEGT. For the CDR3, the DNA is TGTGCCAGCAGCCCGGTATGGGCAACAGATACGCAGTATTTT. Amino acids: CASSPVWATDTQYF.

The V gene is TRBV19, the J gene TRBJ2-3; the D gene is possibly TRBD2 (6 bases). The CDR3 runs to 14 residues. Trimming pared 4 bases from V and 0 bases from J, leaving 8 bases between. Germline CDR1 LNHDA, CDR2 SQIVND (reference sequence). CDR3 protein: CASSSGVSTDTQYF. In DNA form, the CDR3 reads TGTGCCAGTAGTAGCGGGGTGAGCACAGATACGCAGTATTTT.

The genes are TRBV5-1 and TRBJ1-3; 7 bases line up with TRBD1. There are 14 residues in the CDR3. The trim removed 3 bases at V and 7 bases at J, leaving 7 bases unmatched. Germline V gene sequence: CDR1 SGHRS, CDR2 YFSETQ. CDR3 DNA: TGCGCCAGCAGCTCCCAGGGGGAAGGGAACACCATATATTTT. Translated, it gives CASSSQGEGNTIYF.

This clone has a count of ten or more. The chain joins TRBV18 to TRBJ2-1; 9 nucleotides match TRBD2. In germline, CDR1 is KGHSH, CDR2 LQKENI. V dropped 6 bases and J dropped 4; count of bases not matched to a gene: 10. There are 16 residues in the CDR3. This CDR3 is CASSHGSGSGYNEQFF. CDR3 sequence (DNA): TGTGCCAGCTCCCATGGTAGCGGGAGCGGGTACAATGAGCAGTTCTTC.

The chain joins TRBV12-3 or TRBV12-4 to TRBJ2-1, with D possibly TRBD2 on 5 matching bases. This CDR3 is built from 13 residues. V lost 3 bases and J lost 5, with 8 bases in between. The CDR3 reads CASSLRRDNEQFF. The CDR3 DNA reads as TGTGCCAGCAGTTTGAGGCGGGACAATGAGCAGTTCTTC.

The rearrangement uses TRBV28 and TRBJ2-1; 11 bases fit TRBD2. V shed 2 bases, J shed 7 bases, and the junction held 10 bases outside the gene matches. The CDR3 consists of 17 residues. Germline V CDR1 and CDR2: MDHEN, SYDVKM. CDR3 sequence: CASSLPSVLAGGNEQFF. The CDR3 nucleotides read TGTGCCAGCAGTTTACCGTCCGTTCTAGCGGGAGGTAATGAGCAGTTCTTC.

This rearrangement joins TRBV15 to TRBJ2-7, with a tentative D call TRBD1 (6 bases). Germline V gene data show CDR1 as LNHNV and CDR2 as YYDKDF (reference sequence). Trimming removed 3 bases from V and 3 bases from J, with 6 bases in between. CDR3 size: 12 residues. The CDR3 coding sequence is TGTGCCACCAGCAGGGACAGCTACGAGCAGTACTTC. Encoded protein: CATSRDSYEQYF.

V gene TRBV4-3 combines with J gene TRBJ2-3; TRBD2 might be the D (5 bases). Germline V gives CDR1 LGHNA, CDR2 YSLEER. The CDR3 runs to 14 residues. V was shortened by 0 bases and J by 4 bases, with 8 bases between the two germline ends. CDR3 sequence reads: CASSQEFGADTQYF. DNA for the CDR3: TGCGCCAGCAGCCAAGAGTTCGGGGCAGATACGCAGTATTTT.

This clone was found a few times. V gene TRBV6-2 or TRBV6-3 combines with J gene TRBJ1-1; no clear D. Trimming pared 0 bases from V and 6 bases from J, leaving 11 bases between. The length of the CDR3 is 14 residues. The germline CDR1 and CDR2 sequences are MNHEY and SVGEGT. In DNA, the CDR3 is TGTGCCAGCAGTTACTCATCCATCCCCCCTGAAGCTTTCTTT. It specifies CASSYSSIPPEAFF.

There are a few counts of this clone. The chain joins TRBV5-6 to TRBJ1-6; TRBD1 might be the D (6 bases). Trimming left V 4 bases short and J 4 bases short, with 12 bases between. Per the germline V gene, CDR1 is SGHDT and CDR2 is YYEEEE. The CDR3 runs to 15 residues. CDR3 DNA: TGTGCCAGCAGCACCAGACAGGTTTATAATTCACCCCTCCACTTT. Translation: CASSTRQVYNSPLHF.

The chain joins TRBV27 to TRBJ1-5; 8 bases line up with TRBD1. This CDR3 has 13 amino acids. Germline V CDR1 and CDR2: MNHEY, SMNVEV (reference sequence). Losses at the gene ends were 5 bases for V and 7 bases for J; bases not matched to a gene: 4. The CDR3 spells CASSAYRGQPQHF. CDR3 nucleotides: TGTGCCAGCAGTGCGTACAGGGGGCAGCCCCAGCATTTT.

V usage is TRBV18 and J usage is TRBJ2-2; D is ambiguous. The CDR3 contains 13 residues. The germline V and J ends were trimmed by 0 bases and 9 bases, with 8 bases remaining between them. Germline loops: CDR1 KGHSH, CDR2 LQKENI. The CDR3 region is CASSPPSVRELFF. The CDR3 nucleotides are TGTGCCAGCTCACCACCGAGCGTGAGGGAGCTGTTTTTT.

This clone occurred many times. The chain is built from TRBV10-3 and TRBJ2-4; tentatively, D is TRBD2 (5 bases). Germline lookup yields CDR1 ENHRY and CDR2 SYGVKD. CDR3 length: 14 residues. The V gene lost 10 bases and the J gene lost 2 bases, with 15 bases spanning the gap. This CDR3 is CASSVGESKNIQYF. The CDR3 DNA reads as TGTGCCAGCTCCGTTGGGGAGTCCAAAAACATTCAGTACTTC.

This clone was counted between two and nine times. The chain is built from TRBV5-1 and TRBJ2-1; 7 nucleotides align to TRBD1. Trimming took 4 bases from V and 9 from J; bases not matched to a gene: 7. Per the germline V gene, CDR1 is SGHRS and CDR2 is YFSETQ. CDR3 size: 13 residues. The CDR3 DNA reads as TGCGCCAGCAGCCCCGGACAGGTCGGTGAGCAGTTCTTC. It codes for CASSPGQVGEQFF.

This sequence joins TRBV6-6 and TRBJ1-1; TRBD1 agrees at 10 bases. After removal of 5 bases from V and 1 base from J, the junction contained 7 bases not matched to a gene. Germline assignment: CDR1 MNHNY and CDR2 SVGAGI (reference sequence). The CDR3 is 16 residues long. CDR3 amino acids: CASSTDRTGGNTEAFF. CDR3 DNA: TGTGCCAGCAGTACTGATAGGACAGGGGGGAACACTGAAGCTTTCTTT.

CDR3 bases: TGTGCCATCAGTGAAACGGACAGCCAAGAGACCCAGTACTTC. Its protein product is CAISETDSQETQYF. This chain uses TRBV10-3 with TRBJ2-5; D is possibly TRBD1 (6 bases). This CDR3 has 14 amino acids. Per the germline V gene, CDR1 is ENHRY and CDR2 is SYGVKD. With 3 bases removed from V and 1 base from J, the gap between germline ends came to 9 bases.

V and J are TRBV27 and TRBJ2-3; the D is unclear. CDR1 and CDR2 (germline): MNHEY, SMNVEV (reference sequence). V gave up 4 bases and J gave up 5 bases, with 7 bases separating them. There are 12 residues in the CDR3. CDR3 sequence: CASSSSVDTQYF. DNA for the CDR3: TGTGCCAGCAGTTCTTCAGTAGATACGCAGTATTTT.

The genes are TRBV18 and TRBJ1-4; D unresolved. Trimming pared 2 bases from V and 5 bases from J, leaving 15 bases between. This CDR3 region has 16 residues. Germline V gene lookup returns CDR1 KGHSH and CDR2 LQKENI. CDR3: CASSPSGGLKNEKLFF. The CDR3 DNA is TGTGCCAGCTCACCATCAGGAGGGCTCAAAAATGAAAAACTGTTTTTT.

The chain employs TRBV2 and TRBJ2-3; 12 nucleotides line up with TRBD2. This CDR3 is built from 16 residues. The germline gives CDR1 SNHLY, CDR2 FYNNEI. J lost 4 bases, V lost 6 bases, and 8 bases had no gene match. CDR3 sequence (DNA): TGTGCCAGCAGCCTTCCGGGACTAGCGGGCGCAGATACGCAGTATTTT. Protein sequence: CASSLPGLAGADTQYF.

The chain links TRBV5-1 to TRBJ1-1; D not resolved. The CDR3 runs 13 residues. Per germline, CDR1 SGHRS and CDR2 YFSETQ. Trimming removed 6 bases at V and 1 base at J, with 10 bases between. CDR3 bases: TGCGCCAGCAAGCGGACCCCGAACACTGAAGCTTTCTTT. This encodes CASKRTPNTEAFF.

At least ten counts were recorded for this clone. The V gene is TRBV11-2, the J gene TRBJ1-4; D unresolved. Between the trimmed V and J ends, which lost 5 bases and 7 bases, there was a span of 8 bases. The CDR3 totals 12 residues. Germline V gene lookup returns CDR1 SGHAT and CDR2 FQNNGV. CDR3 in DNA: TGTGCCAGCAGCCCCCGGGGTGAAAAACTGTTTTTT. Translated: CASSPRGEKLFF.

V and J are TRBV19 and TRBJ2-5; a weak D match, TRBD2 (5 bases). Trimming took off 1 base at V and 1 base at J, with 7 bases between the two ends. Germline values: CDR1 LNHDA, CDR2 SQIVND (reference sequence). This CDR3 region has 14 residues. CDR3 DNA: TGTGCCAGTAGTATAGGCAGCGGCCAAGAGACCCAGTACTTC. Protein product: CASSIGSGQETQYF.

The chain uses TRBV5-4 and TRBJ2-5; D perhaps matches TRBD2 (6 bases). Trimming took off 4 bases at V and 4 bases at J, with 20 bases between the two ends. Germline V gives CDR1 SGHNT, CDR2 YYREEE (reference sequence). The CDR3 sequence is 16 residues long. The CDR3 region is CASSLGPGGGGETQYF. CDR3 nucleotides: TGTGCCAGCAGCCTGGGGCCCGGGGGAGGTGGAGAGACCCAGTACTTC.